One sample yielded the 26 T cell receptor beta chains listed below, sequenced in a study of cytomegalovirus exposure and HLA in healthy donors. Profiling relied on immunoSEQ multiplex PCR, and the TCRdb table lists in-frame clones only, not all of them. In the table there are 150,000 to 180,000 clones, around nine tenths of which are singletons. Sequencing used PBMCs. These receptors were collected from a man between 18 and 35 years old in good health and CMV-seropositive.

V gene TRBV6-5 combines with J gene TRBJ2-2, with TRBD1 matching 8 bases. This CDR3 comprises 15 residues. With 7 bases clipped from V and 7 bases from J, the junction kept 11 bases outside the gene matches. Per the germline V gene, CDR1 is MNHEY and CDR2 is SVGAGI. CDR3 sequence reads: CASNRRQGAIGELFF. The CDR3 DNA reads TGTGCCAGCAACCGGAGGCAGGGGGCGATCGGGGAGCTGTTTTTT.

The chain links TRBV5-1 to TRBJ1-1; D possibly corresponds to TRBD1 (6 bases). The length of the CDR3 is 13 residues. Germline lookup yields CDR1 SGHRS and CDR2 YFSETQ. V lost 0 bases to trimming and J lost 8 bases, with 11 bases between them. CDR3 loop: CASSLAQGLEAFF. CDR3 nucleotides: TGCGCCAGCAGCTTGGCCCAGGGGCTGGAAGCTTTCTTT. Full variable domain (missing parts from reference TRBV5-1 and TRBJ1-1): KAGVTQTPRYLIKTRGQQVTLSCSPISGHRSVSWYQQTPGQGLQFLFEYFSETQRNKGNFPGRFSGRQFSNSRSEMNVSTLELGDSALYLCASSLAQGLEAFFGQGTRLTVV.

This clone was observed once. The chain joins TRBV14 to TRBJ1-2; perhaps TRBD1 as D (6 bases). The V and J ends lost 3 bases and 4 bases respectively, with 9 bases between them. The CDR3 is 13 residues long. Per the germline V gene, CDR1 is SGHDN and CDR2 is FVKESK. Here the CDR3 reads CASSHYRVYGYTF. CDR3 nucleotides: TGTGCCAGCAGCCATTACAGGGTCTATGGCTACACCTTC.

The rearrangement uses TRBV4-3 and TRBJ2-1; 10 nucleotides agree with TRBD2. Losses at the gene ends were 4 bases for V and 7 bases for J; bases not matched to a gene: 22. The length of the CDR3 is 20 residues. The V gene's germline CDR1 is LGHNA and CDR2 YSLEER. CDR3 amino acids: CASSPNSGASGSRSHNEQFF. CDR3 DNA sequence: TGCGCCAGCAGCCCGAACTCTGGGGCTAGCGGGAGCAGGAGCCATAATGAGCAGTTCTTC.

V gene TRBV5-1 combines with J gene TRBJ2-7, with a weak D call TRBD2 (6 bases). The CDR3 loop spans 16 amino acids. Trimming took off 3 bases at V and 7 bases at J, with 23 bases between the two ends. The germline CDR1 and CDR2 sequences are SGHRS and YFSETQ. In DNA form, the CDR3 reads TGCGCCAGCAGCTCGACGGGGTCCCTTGGGGACTGGGAGCAGTACTTC. Amino acids: CASSSTGSLGDWEQYF.

This clone came up a few times. The chain couples TRBV5-6 to TRBJ1-1; 7 bases line up with TRBD1. The V gene end was trimmed by 5 bases and the J gene end by 4 bases; junction bases not matched to a gene: 5. From germline, CDR1 is SGHDT and CDR2 YYEEEE. CDR3 length: 13 amino acids. The CDR3 DNA reads as TGTGCCAGCAGGCAGGGACAGATCACTGAAGCTTTCTTT. Translating it yields CASRQGQITEAFF.

The CDR3 DNA reads TGTGCCAGCAGCGGGGGACGTTCAGGGGTGACCGGGGAGCTGTTTTTT. Protein sequence: CASSGGRSGVTGELFF. The chain combines TRBV7-2 with TRBJ2-2; D is perhaps TRBD1 (6 bases). Trimming shortened V by 5 bases and J by 5 bases, and 18 bases separated the two germline ends. Germline V gene sequence: CDR1 SGHTA, CDR2 FQGNSA. The CDR3 sequence is 16 residues long. Full variable domain (rest looked up from reference TRBV7-2 and TRBJ2-2): GAGVSQSPSNKVTEKGKDVELRCDPISGHTALYWYRQSLGQGLEFLIYFQGNSAPDKSGLPSDRFSAERTGGSVSTLTIQRTQQEDSAVYLCASSGGRSGVTGELFFGEGSRLTVL.

The chain carries TRBV4-3 and TRBJ1-2; D remains ambiguous. The CDR3 covers 16 residues. V was cut by 1 base and J by 3 bases, with 15 bases left in between. Germline V gene sequence: CDR1 LGHNA, CDR2 YSLEER. The CDR3 sequence: CASSQGKSNHYYGYTF. As DNA, the CDR3 is TGCGCCAGCAGCCAAGGAAAGTCAAACCACTACTATGGCTACACCTTC.

The rearrangement joins TRBV10-3 to TRBJ2-7, with D tentatively TRBD2 (5 bases). V lost 0 bases to trimming and J lost 7 bases, with 16 bases between them. The V gene's germline CDR1 is ENHRY and CDR2 SYGVKD. This CDR3 comprises 15 residues. Here the CDR3 reads CAISESISSSEEQYF. As DNA, the CDR3 is TGTGCCATCAGTGAGTCCATCTCTAGCTCGGAGGAGCAGTACTTC.

The rearrangement links TRBV25-1 to TRBJ2-1, with 14 bases matching TRBD2. Germline values: CDR1 MGHDK, CDR2 SYGVNS. This CDR3 is built from 17 residues. J was trimmed by 7 bases and V by 7 bases; bases with no gene match: 12. In DNA, the CDR3 is TGTGCCAGCAACTCCCCTGGCGGGACTAGCGGGAGTAATGAGCAGTTCTTC. Its translation: CASNSPGGTSGSNEQFF.

V usage is TRBV19 and J usage is TRBJ2-7; tentatively, D is TRBD2 (5 bases). The CDR3 totals 14 residues. Trimming pared 4 bases from V and 1 base from J, leaving 11 bases between. Germline CDR1 and CDR2: LNHDA and SQIVND (reference sequence). In nucleotides, the CDR3 is TGTGCCAGTAGTAGAACGAGGGAATCCTACGAGCAGTACTTC. Encoded protein: CASSRTRESYEQYF.

This clone was seen a handful of times. V gene TRBV4-3 combines with J gene TRBJ2-2; TRBD2 matches at 11 bases. The CDR3 is 16 amino acids. The germline gives CDR1 LGHNA, CDR2 YSLEER. V lost 1 base and J lost 8; bases outside the gene matches: 6. The DNA of the CDR3 is TGCGCCAGCAGCCAAGCTCTAGCGGGGGGAAAGGGGGAGCTGTTTTTT. Translated: CASSQALAGGKGELFF.

CDR3 residues: CASTRGIQETQYF. In DNA form, the CDR3 reads TGTGCCAGCACCAGGGGGATACAAGAGACCCAGTACTTC. V usage is TRBV6-5 and J usage is TRBJ2-5; 7 positions agree with TRBD1. Unmatched junction bases numbered 4, after V lost 7 bases and J lost 2 bases. The germline gives CDR1 MNHEY, CDR2 SVGAGI. The CDR3 sequence is 13 residues long.

The J gene is TRBJ2-7, the V gene TRBV30, with TRBD2 matching over 7 bases. The CDR3 spans 15 residues. J was trimmed by 2 bases and V by 0 bases; bases with no gene match: 7. The V gene's germline CDR1 is GTSNPN and CDR2 SVGIG (reference sequence). CDR3 coding DNA: TGTGCCTGGAGTGTGGGCTCTAGCGGAACCTACGAGCAGTACTTC. The encoded protein is CAWSVGSSGTYEQYF.

The chain carries TRBV30 and TRBJ1-5; D remains ambiguous. Germline V gives CDR1 GTSNPN, CDR2 SVGIG (reference sequence). The CDR3 extends over 13 amino acids. The V and J ends lost 7 bases and 4 bases respectively, with 14 bases between them. This CDR3 reads CALGRGGNQPQHF. The CDR3 DNA reads TGTGCCTTAGGACGGGGAGGGAATCAGCCCCAGCATTTT.

The chain joins TRBV18 to TRBJ2-1; 11 bases are a match to TRBD2. Germline V gene lookup returns CDR1 KGHSH and CDR2 LQKENI. The CDR3 length is 19 residues. V lost 3 bases to trimming and J lost 5 bases; unmatched junction nucleotides: 15. The CDR3 DNA is TGTGCCAGCTCACCCGGGAACAGGGCGACTAGCGGGAAAGACAATGAGCAGTTCTTC. It is translated as CASSPGNRATSGKDNEQFF.

The chain uses TRBV6-1 and TRBJ2-7; tentatively, D is TRBD2 (5 bases). The CDR3 has 14 residues. Germline CDR1 MNHNS, CDR2 SASEGT. Trimming pared 3 bases from V and 6 bases from J, leaving 15 bases between. In nucleotides, the CDR3 is TGTGCCAGCAGTGATACCCTCCGGGGAAGCGAGCAGTACTTC. Translation: CASSDTLRGSEQYF.

The chain employs TRBV18 and TRBJ1-3; D unresolved. The V gene lost 1 base and the J gene lost 0 bases, with 7 bases spanning the gap. The CDR3 sequence is 15 residues long. Germline V lookup: CDR1 KGHSH, CDR2 LQKENI. The CDR3 DNA reads as TGTGCCAGCTCACCACAGGAGAGCTCTGGAAACACCATATATTTT. This codes for CASSPQESSGNTIYF. Together with reference TRBV18 and TRBJ1-3, the CDR3 gives the full variable domain: NAGVMQNPRHLVRRRGQEARLRCSPMKGHSHVYWYRQLPEEGLKFMVYLQKENIIDESGMPKERFSAEFPKEGPSILRIQQVVRGDSAAYFCASSPQESSGNTIYFGEGSWLTVV.

The chain has TRBV11-1 and TRBJ1-2; a weak D match, TRBD1 (5 bases). Germline assignment: CDR1 SGHAT and CDR2 FQDESV (reference sequence). CDR3 length: 14 amino acids. The ends were cut back, 1 base at V and 5 bases at J, with 11 bases in the middle. The CDR3 spells CASSLGQTPYGYTF. CDR3 coding DNA: TGTGCCAGCAGCTTAGGACAGACACCGTATGGCTACACCTTC.

This chain joins TRBV7-2 and TRBJ1-1, with D unresolved. Trimming pared 6 bases from V and 4 bases from J, leaving 9 bases between. The CDR3 loop spans 12 amino acids. Germline V gene sequence: CDR1 SGHTA, CDR2 FQGNSA. In DNA, the CDR3 is TGTGCCAGCAGGCGCGGGGTCACTGAAGCTTTCTTT. Translating it yields CASRRGVTEAFF.

This clone has just a few counts. V usage is TRBV11-3 and J usage is TRBJ2-7; 8 bases are shared with TRBD1. V trimming: 5 bases; J trimming: 5 bases; junction bases outside the gene matches: 5. The germline gives CDR1 SGHNT, CDR2 YENEEA. The CDR3 is 13 residues long. The CDR3 bases are TGTGCCAGCAGCGCTCAACAGGGGGACGAGCAGTACTTC. Encoded protein: CASSAQQGDEQYF. Together with reference TRBV11-3 and TRBJ2-7, the CDR3 gives the full variable domain: EAGVVQSPRYKIIEKKQPVAFWCNPISGHNTLYWYLQNLGQGPELLIRYENEEAVDDSQLPKDRFSAERLKGVDSTLKIQPAELGDSAVYLCASSAQQGDEQYFGPGTRLTVT.

The chain combines TRBV5-4 with TRBJ2-7, with 7 bases matching TRBD1. Looked up from germline, CDR1 is SGHNT and CDR2 is YYREEE (reference sequence). After removal of 0 bases from V and 3 bases from J, the junction contained 6 bases not matched to a gene. This CDR3 has 15 residues. The chain's CDR3 is CASSLGATGVYEQYF. The CDR3 bases are TGTGCCAGCAGCTTGGGGGCCACAGGGGTCTACGAGCAGTACTTC. Complete variable domain (other parts from reference TRBV5-4 and TRBJ2-7): ETGVTQSPTHLIKTRGQQVTLRCSSQSGHNTVSWYQQALGQGPQFIFQYYREEENGRGNFPPRFSGLQFPNYSSELNVNALELDDSALYLCASSLGATGVYEQYFGPGTRLTVT.

In its sample, this clone was seen once. The chain combines TRBV30 with TRBJ2-7; TRBD2 agrees at 11 bases. The length of the CDR3 is 16 residues. CDR1 and CDR2 from the germline V gene are GTSNPN and SVGIG (reference sequence). The ends lost 3 bases at V and 2 bases at J; junction bases unmatched: 9. The CDR3 bases are TGTGCCTGGAGAGGGGTGACTAGCGGGGCCCCCTACGAGCAGTACTTC. This translates into CAWRGVTSGAPYEQYF.

This rearrangement joins TRBV2 to TRBJ2-7, with D possibly matching TRBD1 (5 bases). This CDR3 contains 14 residues. Germline V gene sequence: CDR1 SNHLY, CDR2 FYNNEI. Trimming removed 3 bases at V and 2 bases at J, with 11 bases between. The CDR3 DNA is TGTGCCAGCAGTGACGAAGGGGTCGCCTACGAGCAGTACTTC. It translates to CASSDEGVAYEQYF.

The chain uses TRBV5-1 and TRBJ2-1, with D maybe TRBD1 (5 bases). The CDR3 loop spans 15 amino acids. Trimming shortened V by 2 bases and J by 1 base, and 10 bases separated the two germline ends. Germline CDR1 reads SGHRS; CDR2 reads YFSETQ. CDR3 amino acids: CASSLQEISYNEQFF. In DNA form, the CDR3 reads TGCGCCAGCAGCTTACAGGAGATATCCTACAATGAGCAGTTCTTC.

V usage is TRBV5-1 and J usage is TRBJ2-1; 12 nucleotides line up with TRBD1. Per germline, CDR1 SGHRS and CDR2 YFSETQ. V shed 4 bases and J 7 bases; nucleotides not matched to a gene: 6. This CDR3 is 15 amino acids long. The CDR3, as DNA: TGCGCCAGCAGCCCGGGACAGGGGGCGTGGAATGAGCAGTTCTTC. Amino acids: CASSPGQGAWNEQFF. The full variable domain, with the rest looked up from reference TRBV5-1 and TRBJ2-1, is KAGVTQTPRYLIKTRGQQVTLSCSPISGHRSVSWYQQTPGQGLQFLFEYFSETQRNKGNFPGRFSGRQFSNSRSEMNVSTLELGDSALYLCASSPGQGAWNEQFFGPGTRLTVL.